These 14 T cell receptor beta chains share one sample of origin, sequenced in a study of CD8 T cells in Susac syndrome. RNA, at roughly 0.45 to 1 ug, was reverse transcribed with random hexamers. TCRdb re-called the immunoSEQ multiplex PCR reads through MiXCR, storing one row per CDR3 protein. The sample contains approximately 150,000 distinct CDR3 sequences, roughly 95% of which appear only once. The sample consisted of CD4+ T cells from PBMCs. The receptors here all came from a human donor in good health.

CDR3 bases: TGTGCCAGCAGTTCACAGGGTACCGGGGAGCTGTTTTTT. Protein sequence: CASSSQGTGELFF. The chain couples TRBV7-3 to TRBJ2-2; TRBD1 is a possible D gene (6 bases). The CDR3 sequence is 13 residues long. Trimming left V 6 bases short and J 5 bases short, with 10 bases between. The germline V gene encodes CDR1 SGHTA and CDR2 FQGTGA.

The V gene is TRBV5-4, the J gene TRBJ2-3, with 7 bases lining up with TRBD2. Looked up from germline, CDR1 is SGHNT and CDR2 is YYREEE (reference sequence). Unmatched junction bases numbered 7, after V lost 3 bases and J lost 3 bases. CDR3 length equals 15 residues. The CDR3 nucleotides are TGTGCCAGCAGCTCGGGACTACCGAGTACAGATACGCAGTATTTT. Translation gives CASSSGLPSTDTQYF.

This chain connects TRBV13 to TRBJ1-1, with D perhaps TRBD1 (5 bases). The germline CDR1 and CDR2 sequences are PRHDT and FYEKMQ (reference sequence). The CDR3 covers 14 residues. V dropped 3 bases and J dropped 1 base, with 9 bases sitting between them. CDR3 loop: CASSLGLTNTEAFF. In DNA, the CDR3 is TGTGCCAGCAGCTTGGGACTTACGAACACTGAAGCTTTCTTT.

This chain links TRBV6-5 with TRBJ2-1; D unresolved. The CDR3 spans 15 residues. CDR1 is MNHEY and CDR2 is SVGAGI in the germline V gene. V lost 5 bases to trimming and J lost 0 bases, with 11 bases between them. The CDR3 region is CASSPYRSSYNEQFF. The CDR3 DNA is TGTGCCAGCAGTCCCTATCGGAGCTCCTACAATGAGCAGTTCTTC.

The CDR3 reads CASSPGTIYEQYF. CDR3 nucleotide sequence: TGTGCCAGTAGTCCCGGGACAATCTACGAGCAGTACTTC. This chain uses TRBV19 with TRBJ2-7; D is perhaps TRBD1 (6 bases). The CDR3 totals 13 residues. V was clipped by 5 bases and J by 3 bases, with 11 bases between them. The V gene's germline CDR1 is LNHDA and CDR2 SQIVND (reference sequence).

This clonotype was detected a few times. The chain is built from TRBV7-6 and TRBJ2-3, with a tentative D call TRBD1 (6 bases). The CDR3 is 13 residues long. Trimming removed 3 bases at V and 5 bases at J, with 9 bases between. Germline CDR1 and CDR2: SGHVS and FNYEAQ. CDR3 sequence (DNA): TGTGCCAGCAGCTTGTCCAGGGGAGATACGCAGTATTTT. Protein: CASSLSRGDTQYF.

This chain connects TRBV15 to TRBJ1-1; D gene uncertain. Germline V gene lookup returns CDR1 LNHNV and CDR2 YYDKDF (reference sequence). CDR3 size: 14 residues. Trimming removed 0 bases at V and 5 bases at J, with 10 bases between. The CDR3 nucleotides read TGTGCCACCAGCAGAGATTTACGCGAGACTGAAGCTTTCTTT. This sequence encodes CATSRDLRETEAFF. Variable domain in full (rest from reference TRBV15 and TRBJ1-1): DAMVIQNPRYQVTQFGKPVTLSCSQTLNHNVMYWYQQKSSQAPKLLFHYYDKDFNNEADTPDNFQSRRPNTSFCFLDIRSPGLGDTAMYLCATSRDLRETEAFFGQGTRLTVV.

The rearrangement uses TRBV27 and TRBJ2-5; D may be TRBD1 (5 bases). The CDR3 is 17 residues long. CDR1 MNHEY and CDR2 SMNVEV come from the germline V gene (reference sequence). Between the trimmed V and J ends, which lost 5 bases and 1 base, there was a span of 20 bases. CDR3 sequence: CASSRSFGARRQETQYF. The CDR3 region has the DNA TGTGCCAGCAGTAGATCTTTTGGGGCGCGGCGCCAAGAGACCCAGTACTTC.

The CDR3 bases are TGTGCCAGCAGCGAGTTGACGCAAGCCGGGGAGCTGTTTTTT. It specifies CASSELTQAGELFF. The genes are TRBV9 and TRBJ2-2; no reliable D call. Looked up from germline, CDR1 is SGDLS and CDR2 is YYNGEE. This CDR3 has 14 residues. The V end lost 3 bases, the J end lost 6 bases, and 12 bases lay between the germline ends.

This sequence joins TRBV5-1 and TRBJ2-4; D unresolved. Germline CDR1 reads SGHRS; CDR2 reads YFSETQ. V lost 4 bases and J 0 bases, leaving 11 bases between the germline ends. This CDR3 region has 15 residues. Here the CDR3 reads CASSRTPLAKNIQYF. DNA of the CDR3: TGCGCCAGCAGCAGGACCCCACTAGCCAAAAACATTCAGTACTTC.

The genes are TRBV25-1 and TRBJ2-1; either TRBD1 or TRBD2 may supply D (6 bases each). V dropped 1 base and J dropped 13 bases, with 14 bases sitting between them. The CDR3 is 13 amino acids. The germline V gene has CDR1 MGHDK and CDR2 SYGVNS. CDR3 residues: CASSELTGRGQFF. The CDR3 DNA is TGTGCCAGCAGTGAATTAACAGGGCGGGGTCAGTTCTTC.

The chain uses TRBV20-1 and TRBJ2-3; 9 bases fit TRBD2. J gave up 6 bases and V 2 bases, and 12 bases lay outside the gene matches. Germline V gene lookup returns CDR1 DFQATT and CDR2 SNEGSKA (reference sequence). CDR3 length: 16 residues. The CDR3 protein is CSARNEIAGALDTQYF. Here the CDR3 DNA reads TGCAGTGCTAGAAATGAGATAGCGGGAGCTCTGGATACGCAGTATTTT.

This chain uses TRBV12-3 or TRBV12-4 with TRBJ2-7, with D perhaps given as TRBD1 or TRBD2 (5 bases each). CDR3 length: 15 residues. V shed 9 bases and J shed 5 bases, with 23 bases lying between them. The chain's CDR3 is CASATSLGTRHEQYF. DNA of the CDR3: TGTGCCAGTGCGACGTCCCTGGGGACCAGGCACGAGCAGTACTTC.

This chain joins TRBV19 and TRBJ2-2; TRBD2 aligns across 14 bases. V shed 8 bases, J shed 7 bases, and the junction held 3 bases outside the gene matches. Germline CDR1 and CDR2: LNHDA and SQIVND (reference sequence). CDR3 length: 14 amino acids. This CDR3 reads CASLGLAGDGELFF. CDR3 nucleotides: TGTGCCAGTTTGGGACTAGCGGGAGACGGGGAGCTGTTTTTT.